These T cell receptor beta chains were read from a single sample in a study of blood T cell repertoires in COVID-19. Generated by immunoSEQ multiplex PCR, the TCRdb table keeps only in-frame clones and is missing some. The table records some 310,000 clones, about nine tenths of them present only once. The sample was PBMCs or T cells enriched from blood (not recorded which). These receptors originate from a woman aged 30 to 39 who had recovered from COVID-19. The CDR3 runs from the conserved cysteine through the conserved F or W. The D gene is left open where the match is weak. Not every row has a clone size; where given, it reads once, few, many or a size class.

d_gene	v_gene	j_gene	abundance	CDR3aa
TRBD1	TRBV7-3	TRBJ2-2	.	CASSRDRSTGELFF
TRBD1	TRBV6-5	TRBJ2-1	.	CASGQGAYEQFF
.	TRBV11-2	TRBJ2-6	.	CASSLDQVPSGANVLTF
.	TRBV4-3	TRBJ2-1	.	CASSQVREGYNEQFF
.	TRBV7-8	TRBJ1-2	.	CASSLAVGGGDGYTF
TRBD2	TRBV4-3	TRBJ2-1	.	CASSQEFLGLAGGLNEQFF
TRBD1	TRBV24-1	TRBJ2-1	.	CATSGGPAYNEQFF
TRBD1	TRBV28	TRBJ1-5	.	CASISGTDEDSNQPQHF
TRBD2	TRBV14	TRBJ2-1	.	CASSQSSGRREQFF
TRBD2	TRBV27	TRBJ2-5	.	CASSDYSSGGTQETQYF
.	TRBV28	TRBJ2-5	.	CASSFVSKETQYF
.	TRBV7-9	TRBJ1-6	few	CASSLEQGYSPLHF
.	TRBV15	TRBJ2-2	.	CATSRDLTPGFHTGELFF
TRBD1	TRBV19	TRBJ1-1	.	CAAAKQGELPEAFF
TRBD2	TRBV28	TRBJ2-3	.	CASSRRLAGAADTQYF
.	TRBV12-3/TRBV12-4	TRBJ1-6	.	CASRFFGSPLHF
.	TRBV9	TRBJ1-2	.	CASSREDYGYTF
TRBD1	TRBV18	TRBJ1-2	.	CASSPGTGSLLYGYTF
TRBD2	TRBV10-3	TRBJ2-1	.	CAISALLAGGQYNEQFF
TRBD1	TRBV7-8	TRBJ1-2	few	CASSLRTGDGYTF
TRBD1	TRBV18	TRBJ2-5	.	CASSPPNRGRQETQYF
.	TRBV11-3	TRBJ2-2	once	CASSLGGDTGEHVFF
.	TRBV12-5	TRBJ1-5	.	CASGFAYYGRERQPQHF
TRBD1	TRBV7-9	TRBJ1-5	.	CASSTPGQGGPQHF
TRBD1	TRBV2	TRBJ1-5	.	CASGGGAGNQPQHF
.	TRBV6-2/TRBV6-3	TRBJ1-2	.	CASSYVAEEHIYGYTF
TRBD1	TRBV27	TRBJ1-6	.	CASRGQGNSPLHF
.	TRBV28	TRBJ1-5	.	CASSQEGRINQPQHF
TRBD1	TRBV28	TRBJ1-4	.	CASSWTGEDEKLFF
TRBD2	TRBV7-8	TRBJ2-1	.	CASSLAASGSYNEQFF
TRBD1	TRBV5-1	TRBJ1-1	.	CASTEGQPNTEAFF
.	TRBV27	TRBJ1-5	.	CASSFEELSNQPQHF
.	TRBV7-4	TRBJ1-2	.	CASSLEGKGTRYNYGYTF
.	TRBV5-4	TRBJ1-6	few	CASSAEYNSPLHF
TRBD2	TRBV19	TRBJ2-2	.	CASIRVGLADNTGELFF
.	TRBV4-2	TRBJ2-7	.	CASSQDHSPRMDYEQYF